This T cell receptor (beta chain) was sequenced in a study of shared clonotypes between healthy human individuals. Study-wide results and caveats: In general, naive subsets displayed greater estimated richness than memory subsets did. The low donor count limited represented genetic and exposure-history diversity.

Measured with immunoSEQ multiplex PCR; TCRdb has only the in-frame clones, and not every one. The sample holds fewer than 3 million clones, 92% seen once. The CDR3 length is 11 residues. The ends were cut back, 3 bases at V and 4 bases at J, with 4 bases in the middle. Germline loops: CDR1 ENHRY, CDR2 SYGVKD. Healthy adults negative for HIV, lacking recent acute infections or vaccinations, served as donors. With respect to this clone: Its matching antigen is unknown. Other DNA variants within this sample encode the same CDR3.

This chain joins TRBV10-3 and TRBJ2-7; no firm D call. Specimen: naive CD4+ T cells from PBMCs. Subset denoted: CD45RA+ positively selected. The receptor was isolated from a man aged 18 to 29 in good health. Some clones in this sample may be carry-over from other donors' samples. The CDR3 DNA is TGTGCCATCAGTGATCGTTACGAGCAGTACTTC. It codes for CAISDRYEQYF.